These T cell receptor beta chains were read from a single sample in a study of blood T cells in healthy people across ages. TCRdb re-derived calls from the 5' RACE reads in MiXCR, one entry per CDR3 protein. This table holds approximately 1.5 million distinct CDR3 sequences, roughly 30% found once. Sequencing used blood. These receptors came from a woman aged 30 to 39 in good health. CDR3s include the opening cysteine and the closing phenylalanine or tryptophan.

TRBJ2-1	17	TRBV20-1	CSATRTSGRAPYNEQFF
TRBJ2-1	15	TRBV5-1	CAGSLAGAVRDEQSF
TRBJ1-2	13	TRBV2	CASSEAGNIGYTF
TRBJ2-7	15	TRBV3-1	CASSQGSASGYEQYF
TRBJ2-3	18	TRBV5-1	CASSLFLSGGLGTDTQYF
TRBJ2-7	16	TRBV27	CASSSIGAEATHEQYF
TRBJ2-7	16	TRBV5-6	CASSGLGTGGRYEQYF
TRBJ2-7	12	TRBV5-4	CASSSGPLKQYF
TRBJ2-1	11	TRBV12-3/TRBV12-4	CASSPGFGQFF
TRBJ2-6	18	TRBV6-1	CASSETSGGASGANVLTF
TRBJ2-4	15	TRBV20-1	CSATHGEWAKNIQYF
NA	18	TRBV5-1	CASSPARHAGPTLSEQYF
TRBJ2-3	15	TRBV5-1	CASSPLDRSTDTQYF
TRBJ2-3	15	TRBV6-2/TRBV6-3	CASSLLPPNTDTQYF
TRBJ2-5	14	TRBV7-9	CASSEPGGIETQYF
TRBJ1-1	14	TRBV5-1	CASSLKSENTEAFF
TRBJ2-7	17	TRBV4-1	CASSQNLLDMAPYEQYF
TRBJ2-5	17	TRBV5-1	CASSLDWTGQYQETQYF
TRBJ2-3	16	TRBV15	CATSPVSLTDTDTQYF
TRBJ1-2	13	TRBV12-3/TRBV12-4	CASTGGLNYGYTF